The next 20 T cell receptor beta chains were all read from a single sample in a study of cytomegalovirus exposure and HLA in healthy donors. The PCR made use of 60 Vbeta and 13 Jbeta primers. Some clones are missing from TCRdb's copy, which holds only in-frame ones; the method was immunoSEQ multiplex PCR. Found here are hundreds of thousands of clones, 76% of them singletons; the top ten hold about 0.63%. The sequenced sample was PBMCs. These receptors came from a man aged 18 to 29 in good health and CMV-seronegative.

V is TRBV2 and J is TRBJ2-1, with 11 bases that match TRBD2. The V and J ends lost 7 bases and 8 bases, in that order; junction bases with no gene match: 10. The germline V gene has CDR1 SNHLY and CDR2 FYNNEI. The CDR3 covers 15 residues. CDR3 amino acids: CASTVAGGPWDEQFF. CDR3 in DNA: TGTGCCAGCACCGTAGCGGGAGGGCCTTGGGATGAGCAGTTCTTC.

This sequence joins TRBV28 and TRBJ2-1, with D hard to call. CDR1 and CDR2 from the germline V gene are MDHEN and SYDVKM. There are 15 residues in the CDR3. V lost 1 base to trimming and J lost 10 bases, with 17 bases between them. The CDR3 DNA is TGTGCCAGCAGTTTATTTAGACTGGTGTCCAACGAGCAGTTCTTC. Translated: CASSLFRLVSNEQFF.

The chain carries TRBV11-2 and TRBJ1-5; D not certain. Trimming removed 2 bases from V and 0 bases from J, with 5 bases in between. Germline V gene data show CDR1 as SGHAT and CDR2 as FQNNGV. The CDR3 totals 14 residues. CDR3 region: CASSLSYSNQPQHF. The CDR3 DNA reads TGTGCCAGCAGCTTATCCTATAGCAATCAGCCCCAGCATTTT.

The V and J genes are TRBV5-4 and TRBJ2-1, with D possibly TRBD1 on 6 matching bases. This CDR3 has 12 amino acids. Trimming removed 4 bases at V and 11 bases at J, with 13 bases between. In germline, CDR1 is SGHNT, CDR2 YYREEE (reference sequence). The CDR3: CASSPLQGQQFF. The CDR3, as DNA: TGTGCCAGCAGCCCTTTACAGGGACAGCAGTTCTTC.

The chain employs TRBV28 and TRBJ1-1; D gene ambiguous. The V end lost 3 bases, the J end lost 4 bases, and 12 bases lay between the germline ends. The CDR3 contains 14 residues. Germline CDR1 is MDHEN and CDR2 is SYDVKM. The CDR3 nucleotides read TGTGCCAGCAGTTTTAATTCGGGTGGCACTGAAGCTTTCTTT. Amino acid sequence: CASSFNSGGTEAFF.

This chain joins TRBV28 and TRBJ2-7; 9 bases match TRBD2. CDR3 size: 15 residues. The V segment lost 2 bases and the J segment 2 bases; nucleotides outside the gene matches: 4. Germline V gene sequence: CDR1 MDHEN, CDR2 SYDVKM. This CDR3 reads CASSLIAGAPYEQYF. CDR3 nucleotide sequence: TGTGCCAGCAGTTTAATAGCGGGAGCCCCCTACGAGCAGTACTTC.

This chain joins TRBV19 and TRBJ2-3, with D perhaps TRBD1 (5 bases). V lost 3 bases, J lost 4 bases, and 8 bases lay in between. CDR1 is LNHDA and CDR2 is SQIVND in the germline V gene (reference sequence). CDR3 length: 13 residues. CDR3 region: CASSMQGPDTQYF. In DNA form, the CDR3 reads TGTGCCAGTAGTATGCAGGGCCCAGATACGCAGTATTTT. The whole variable domain, remainder taken from reference TRBV19 and TRBJ2-3, is DGGITQSPKYLFRKEGQNVTLSCEQNLNHDAMYWYRQDPGQGLRLIYYSQIVNDFQKGDIAEGYSVSREKKESFPLTVTSAQKNPTAFYLCASSMQGPDTQYFGPGTRLTVL.

There are a few counts of this clone. DNA of the CDR3: TGTGCCAGCAGCTTAGAGGCGGTCAACTATGGCTACACCTTC. Protein: CASSLEAVNYGYTF. The V call is TRBV7-2, the J call TRBJ1-2; no definite D call. The CDR3 totals 14 residues. Germline V lookup: CDR1 SGHTA, CDR2 FQGNSA. Between the trimmed V and J ends, which lost 1 base and 2 bases, there was a span of 8 bases.

This clone was detected only once. The chain couples TRBV11-3 to TRBJ1-1; D is ambiguous. V was clipped by 1 base and J by 1 base, with 4 bases between them. The V gene's germline CDR1 is SGHNT and CDR2 YENEEA. The CDR3 loop spans 13 amino acids. This CDR3 is CASSLGENTEAFF. The CDR3 DNA reads as TGTGCCAGCAGCTTAGGAGAGAACACTGAAGCTTTCTTT.

This clone was picked up one time. The rearrangement uses TRBV9 and TRBJ1-2, with D possibly being TRBD1 (5 bases). V lost 1 base and J lost 5, with 6 bases in between. CDR3 length equals 12 residues. CDR1 is SGDLS and CDR2 is YYNGEE in the germline V gene. CDR3 sequence (DNA): TGTGCCAGCAGCGTACAGGGTTATGGCTACACCTTC. It encodes CASSVQGYGYTF.

The chain combines TRBV4-1 with TRBJ2-1, with TRBD2 identical over 14 bases. The V gene's germline CDR1 is MGHRA and CDR2 YSYEKL. The CDR3 consists of 19 residues. J was trimmed by 0 bases and V by 4 bases; bases with no gene match: 8. This CDR3 reads CASSPPGLAGVSSYNEQFF. In nucleotides, the CDR3 is TGCGCCAGCAGCCCTCCGGGACTAGCGGGAGTAAGCTCCTACAATGAGCAGTTCTTC.

The V and J genes are TRBV30 and TRBJ1-5, with 9 bases that match TRBD1. The CDR3 runs 16 residues. V shed 3 bases, J shed 2 bases, and the junction held 8 bases outside the gene matches. Germline assignment: CDR1 GTSNPN and CDR2 SVGIG (reference sequence). The CDR3 loop reads CAWSLIQGAGNQPQHF. The DNA for the CDR3 is TGTGCCTGGAGCCTGATACAGGGGGCCGGCAATCAGCCCCAGCATTTT.

The J gene is TRBJ2-6, the V gene TRBV7-2, with TRBD1 matching 7 bases. The germline gives CDR1 SGHTA, CDR2 FQGNSA. The CDR3 spans 17 residues. The V and J ends lost 0 bases and 0 bases, in that order; junction bases with no gene match: 2. CDR3 in amino acids: CASSLATGTSGANVLTF. The CDR3 coding sequence is TGTGCCAGCAGCTTAGCGACAGGGACCTCTGGGGCCAACGTCCTGACTTTC.

The chain joins TRBV9 to TRBJ1-1; 8 nucleotides line up with TRBD1. Per germline, CDR1 SGDLS and CDR2 YYNGEE. Germline trimming cut 4 bases from V and 5 bases from J; bases unmatched to any gene: 7. CDR3 length: 14 amino acids. CDR3 amino acids: CASSRGQGGTEAFF. The DNA of the CDR3 is TGTGCCAGCAGCCGAGGACAGGGAGGGACTGAAGCTTTCTTT.

The chain couples TRBV7-9 to TRBJ2-2; 8 bases match TRBD1. Germline trimming cut 4 bases from V and 4 bases from J; bases unmatched to any gene: 8. The CDR3 runs to 16 residues. The V gene's germline CDR1 is SEHNR and CDR2 FQNEAQ (reference sequence). This CDR3 is CASSSRQGPFTGELFF. The CDR3 coding sequence is TGTGCCAGCAGCTCTCGACAGGGGCCGTTCACCGGGGAGCTGTTTTTT.

The J gene is TRBJ1-5, the V gene TRBV7-9; D is perhaps TRBD1 (5 bases). CDR1 and CDR2 (germline): SEHNR, FQNEAQ (reference sequence). The CDR3 is made up of 12 amino acids. Trimming left V 1 base short and J 12 bases short, with 10 bases between. CDR3 loop: CASSLDDSLQHF. The CDR3 bases are TGTGCCAGCAGCTTAGATGACAGTCTCCAGCATTTT.

The CDR3 bases are TGTGCCAGCAGTCATAGACTAGCGGCTAGCACAGATACGCAGTATTTT. Its protein product is CASSHRLAASTDTQYF. The genes are TRBV7-8 and TRBJ2-3, with TRBD2 matching over 9 bases. Trimming cost V 6 bases and J 0 bases; bases outside gene matches: 7. CDR3 length: 16 amino acids. Germline-derived CDR1 and CDR2 are SGHVS and FQNEAQ.

The rearrangement joins TRBV6-1 to TRBJ2-1; a weak D match, TRBD1 (6 bases). Germline CDR1 reads MNHNS; CDR2 reads SASEGT. The V end was cut by 2 bases, the J end by 8 bases, with 16 bases between. This CDR3 spans 15 amino acids. Here the CDR3 DNA reads TGTGCCAGCAGTGAAACAGGGACGTGTGGGGATGAGCAGTTCTTC. It codes for CASSETGTCGDEQFF.

The rearrangement joins TRBV6-5 to TRBJ2-7, with TRBD2 matching over 10 bases. Losses at the gene ends were 4 bases for V and 1 base for J; bases not matched to a gene: 1. This CDR3 spans 14 amino acids. Looked up from germline, CDR1 is MNHEY and CDR2 is SVGAGI. CDR3 in DNA: TGTGCCAGCAGTTGGACTAGCGGTTCCTACGAGCAGTACTTC. This codes for CASSWTSGSYEQYF.

The chain's CDR3 is CASSLSFQGLATNEKLFF. The CDR3 DNA sequence: TGTGCCAGCAGTTTATCATTCCAGGGTCTTGCAACTAATGAAAAACTGTTTTTT. The chain combines TRBV27 with TRBJ1-4, with D possibly being TRBD1 (5 bases). This CDR3 comprises 18 residues. Germline CDR1 and CDR2: MNHEY and SMNVEV (reference sequence). V gave up 0 bases and J gave up 0 bases, with 14 bases separating them.